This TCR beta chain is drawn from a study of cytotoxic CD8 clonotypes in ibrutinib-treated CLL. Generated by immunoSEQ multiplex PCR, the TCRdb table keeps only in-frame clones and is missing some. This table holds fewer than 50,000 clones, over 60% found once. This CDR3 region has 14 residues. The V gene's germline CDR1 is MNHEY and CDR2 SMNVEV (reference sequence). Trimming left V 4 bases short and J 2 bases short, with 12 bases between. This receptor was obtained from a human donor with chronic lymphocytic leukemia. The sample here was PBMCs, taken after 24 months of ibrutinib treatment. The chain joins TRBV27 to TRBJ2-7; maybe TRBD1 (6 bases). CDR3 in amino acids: CASSSYRATYEQYF. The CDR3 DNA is TGTGCCAGCAGTTCCTACAGGGCCACCTACGAGCAGTACTTC.